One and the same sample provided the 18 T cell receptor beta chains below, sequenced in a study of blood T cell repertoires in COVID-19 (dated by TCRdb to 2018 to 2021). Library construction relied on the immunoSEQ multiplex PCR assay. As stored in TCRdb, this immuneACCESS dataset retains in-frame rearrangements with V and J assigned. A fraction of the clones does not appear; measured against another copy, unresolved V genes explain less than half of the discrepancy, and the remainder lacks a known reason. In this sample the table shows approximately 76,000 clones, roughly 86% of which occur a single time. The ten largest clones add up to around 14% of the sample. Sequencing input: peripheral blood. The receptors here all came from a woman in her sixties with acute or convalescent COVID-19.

The CDR3 region is CASSQDPYNGYTF. The CDR3 DNA is TGCGCCAGCAGCCAAGACCCCTATAATGGCTACACCTTC. The V call is TRBV4-1, the J call TRBJ1-2, with D unresolved. The CDR3 has 13 amino acids. The V gene's germline CDR1 is MGHRA and CDR2 YSYEKL. The V end lost 0 bases, the J end lost 6 bases, and 8 bases lay between the germline ends.

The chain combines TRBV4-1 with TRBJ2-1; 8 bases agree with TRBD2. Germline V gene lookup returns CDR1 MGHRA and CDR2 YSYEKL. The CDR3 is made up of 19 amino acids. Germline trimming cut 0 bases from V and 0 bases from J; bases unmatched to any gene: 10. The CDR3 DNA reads TGCGCCAGCAGCCAAGATCCGGGGCGGGGGGTAAGCTCCTACAATGAGCAGTTCTTC. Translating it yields CASSQDPGRGVSSYNEQFF.

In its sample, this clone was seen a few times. CDR3 sequence reads: CASSQDFGRGAGYTF. CDR3 in DNA: TGTGCCAGCAGCCAAGACTTCGGCAGGGGAGCGGGCTACACCTTC. The chain combines TRBV3-1 (or the pseudogene TRBV3-2) with TRBJ1-2; TRBD1 might be the D (6 bases). The CDR3 has 15 amino acids. Deletions cut 0 bases from V and 8 bases from J, with 16 bases between. The germline V gene encodes CDR1 LGHDT and CDR2 YNNKEL (reference sequence).

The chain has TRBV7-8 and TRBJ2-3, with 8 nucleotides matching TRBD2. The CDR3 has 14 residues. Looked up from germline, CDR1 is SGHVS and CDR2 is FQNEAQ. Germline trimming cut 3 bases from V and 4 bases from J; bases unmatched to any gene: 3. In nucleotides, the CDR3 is TGTGCCAGCAGCTTCGGGGGGGGCGCAGATACGCAGTATTTT. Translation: CASSFGGGADTQYF.

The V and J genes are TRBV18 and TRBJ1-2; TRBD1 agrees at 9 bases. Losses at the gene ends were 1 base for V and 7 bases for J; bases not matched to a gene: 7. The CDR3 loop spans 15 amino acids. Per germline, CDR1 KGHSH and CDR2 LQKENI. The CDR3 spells CASSPRGQGLSGYTF. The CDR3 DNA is TGTGCCAGCTCACCACGGGGACAGGGACTTTCTGGCTACACCTTC.

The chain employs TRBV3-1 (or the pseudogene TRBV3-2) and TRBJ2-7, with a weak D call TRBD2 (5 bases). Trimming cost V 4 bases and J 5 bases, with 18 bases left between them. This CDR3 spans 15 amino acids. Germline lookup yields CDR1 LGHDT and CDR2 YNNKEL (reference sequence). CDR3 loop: CASSPLAQLGNEQYF. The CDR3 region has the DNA TGTGCCAGCAGCCCATTGGCACAACTAGGGAACGAGCAGTACTTC.

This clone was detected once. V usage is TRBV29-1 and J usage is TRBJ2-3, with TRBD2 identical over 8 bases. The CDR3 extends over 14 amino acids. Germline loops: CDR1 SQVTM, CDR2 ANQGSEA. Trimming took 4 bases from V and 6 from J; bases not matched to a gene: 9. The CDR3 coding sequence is TGCAGCGTTGTAATCACGGGGGGGGTTGATACGCAGTATTTT. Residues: CSVVITGGVDTQYF.

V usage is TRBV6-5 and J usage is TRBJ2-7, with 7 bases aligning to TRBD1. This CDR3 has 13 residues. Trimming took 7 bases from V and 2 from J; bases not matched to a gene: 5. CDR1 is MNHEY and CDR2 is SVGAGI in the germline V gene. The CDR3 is CASTRQGTYEQYF. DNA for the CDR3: TGTGCCAGCACCCGACAGGGTACCTACGAGCAGTACTTC.

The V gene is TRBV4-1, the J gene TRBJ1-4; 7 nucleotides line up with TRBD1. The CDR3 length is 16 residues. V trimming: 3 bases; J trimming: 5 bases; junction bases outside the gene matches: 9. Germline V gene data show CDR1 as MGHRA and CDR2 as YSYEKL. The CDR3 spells CASSQSPGTVNEKLFF. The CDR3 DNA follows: TGCGCCAGCAGCCAGTCACCCGGGACAGTAAATGAAAAACTGTTTTTT.

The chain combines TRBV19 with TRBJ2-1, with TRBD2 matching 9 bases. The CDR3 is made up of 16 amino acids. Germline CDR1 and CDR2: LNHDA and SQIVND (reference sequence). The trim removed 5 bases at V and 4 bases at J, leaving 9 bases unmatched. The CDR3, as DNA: TGTGCCAGTAGTCCCCTAGCGGGGAGTGTGTACAATGAGCAGTTCTTC. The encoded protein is CASSPLAGSVYNEQFF.

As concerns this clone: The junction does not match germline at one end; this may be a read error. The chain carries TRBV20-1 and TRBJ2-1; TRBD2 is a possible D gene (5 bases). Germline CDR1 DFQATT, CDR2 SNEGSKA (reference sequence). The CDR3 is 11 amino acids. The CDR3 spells CSASPPGVRVF. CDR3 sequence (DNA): TGCAGTGCTAGCCCTCCAGGAGTGAGGGTCTTC.

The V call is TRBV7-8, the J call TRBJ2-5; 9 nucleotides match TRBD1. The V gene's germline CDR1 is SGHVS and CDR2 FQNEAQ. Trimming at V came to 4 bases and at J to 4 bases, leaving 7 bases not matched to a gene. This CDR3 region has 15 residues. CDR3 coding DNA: TGTGCCAGCAGCTACGGACAGGGGTCAGGAGAGACCCAGTACTTC. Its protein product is CASSYGQGSGETQYF.

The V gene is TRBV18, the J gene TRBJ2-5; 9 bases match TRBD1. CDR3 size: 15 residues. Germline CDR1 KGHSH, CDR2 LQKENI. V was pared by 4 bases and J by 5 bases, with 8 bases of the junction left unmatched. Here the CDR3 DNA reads TGTGCCAGCTCACTCAACGGACAGGGGAAGGAGACCCAGTACTTC. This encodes CASSLNGQGKETQYF.

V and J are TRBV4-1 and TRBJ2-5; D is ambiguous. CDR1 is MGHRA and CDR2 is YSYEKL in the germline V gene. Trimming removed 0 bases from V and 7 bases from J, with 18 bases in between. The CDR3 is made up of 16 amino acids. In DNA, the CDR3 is TGCGCCAGCAGCCAAGATGCGTCCGCGGCCCTGGGGACCCAGTACTTC. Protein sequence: CASSQDASAALGTQYF.

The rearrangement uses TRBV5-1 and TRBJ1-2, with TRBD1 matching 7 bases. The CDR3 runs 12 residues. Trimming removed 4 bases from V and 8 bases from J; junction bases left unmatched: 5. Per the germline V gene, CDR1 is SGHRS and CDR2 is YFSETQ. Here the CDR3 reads CASSTGDYGYTF. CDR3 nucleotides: TGCGCCAGCAGCACAGGGGATTACGGCTACACCTTC.

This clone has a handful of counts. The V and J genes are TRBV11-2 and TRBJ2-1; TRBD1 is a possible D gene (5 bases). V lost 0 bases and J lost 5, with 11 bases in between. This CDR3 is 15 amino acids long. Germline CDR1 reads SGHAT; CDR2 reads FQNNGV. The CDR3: CASSLDRTFDNEQFF. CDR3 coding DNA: TGTGCCAGCAGCTTAGATCGGACATTCGACAATGAGCAGTTCTTC.

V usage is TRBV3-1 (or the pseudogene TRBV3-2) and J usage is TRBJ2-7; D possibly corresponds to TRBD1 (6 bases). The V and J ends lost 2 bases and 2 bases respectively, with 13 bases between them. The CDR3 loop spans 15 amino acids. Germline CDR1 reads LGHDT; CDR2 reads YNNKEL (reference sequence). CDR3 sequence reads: CASSQRPQGTYEQYF. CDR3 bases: TGTGCCAGCAGCCAACGGCCGCAGGGGACCTACGAGCAGTACTTC.

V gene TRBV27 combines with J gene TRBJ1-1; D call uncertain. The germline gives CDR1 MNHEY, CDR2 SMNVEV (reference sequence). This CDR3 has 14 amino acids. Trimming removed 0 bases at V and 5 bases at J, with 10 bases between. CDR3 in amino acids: CASSLSRVGTEAFF. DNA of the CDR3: TGTGCCAGCAGTTTATCGAGGGTGGGAACTGAAGCTTTCTTT.